The next 25 T cell receptor beta chains were all read from a single sample in a study of shared clonotypes between healthy human individuals (TCRdb year 2020). The receptor library was made with the immunoSEQ multiplex PCR assay. The clones in this table, taken by TCRdb from immuneACCESS, are in-frame only. Not every clone is retained; where verified, under half of the shortfall comes from an unresolved V gene, and the cause of the rest is unknown. The sample data list roughly 700,000 clones, and around 67% of these were observed just once. The ten largest account for 1.5% to 2% of the sample. Sequencing used memory CD4+ T cells sorted from blood. According to the study, the label for this sample's cell subset or site signals: CD45RA-negative fraction. The receptors derive from a woman in her twenties or thirties in good health.

Turning to this clone: At the DNA level, this CDR3 is encoded by other sequences in the same sample as well. This chain uses TRBV18 with TRBJ2-7; no clear D. Germline V lookup: CDR1 KGHSH, CDR2 LQKENI. The CDR3 has 13 amino acids. V was trimmed by 3 bases and J by 0 bases, leaving 6 bases between them. The DNA of the CDR3 is TGTGCCAGCTCACCGGGATCCTCCTACGAGCAGTACTTC. It yields the protein CASSPGSSYEQYF. The variable domain in full, completed from reference TRBV18 and TRBJ2-7, reads NAGVMQNPRHLVRRRGQEARLRCSPMKGHSHVYWYRQLPEEGLKFMVYLQKENIIDESGMPKERFSAEFPKEGPSILRIQQVVRGDSAAYFCASSPGSSYEQYFGPGTRLTVT.

This chain uses TRBV11-3 with TRBJ2-7; D possibly corresponds to TRBD2 (6 bases). With 5 bases removed from V and 5 bases from J, the gap between germline ends came to 13 bases. This CDR3 spans 13 amino acids. From germline, CDR1 is SGHNT and CDR2 YENEEA. The CDR3 spells CASSKTSADEQYF. CDR3 nucleotides: TGTGCCAGCAGCAAGACTAGTGCGGACGAGCAGTACTTC.

V is TRBV28 and J is TRBJ2-6, with D unclear. Trimming removed 10 bases from V and 2 bases from J, with 9 bases in between. CDR3 size: 13 residues. Per germline, CDR1 MDHEN and CDR2 SYDVKM. CDR3: CATTRTGANVLTF. The CDR3 coding sequence is TGTGCCACCACCCGTACTGGGGCCAACGTCCTGACTTTC. Full variable domain (outside the CDR3, taken from reference TRBV28 and TRBJ2-6): DVKVTQSSRYLVKRTGEKVFLECVQDMDHENMFWYRQDPGLGLRLIYFSYDVKMKEKGDIPEGYSVSREKKERFSLILESASTNQTSMYLCATTRTGANVLTFGAGSRLTVL.

About this clone: The same CDR3 is also encoded by other DNA sequences in this sample. The rearrangement joins TRBV4-1 to TRBJ2-3; 13 nucleotides match TRBD2. The length of the CDR3 is 17 residues. CDR1 is MGHRA and CDR2 is YSYEKL in the germline V gene. Trimming cost V 4 bases and J 3 bases; bases outside gene matches: 7. CDR3: CASSPRTSGRGTDTQYF. The CDR3 DNA is TGCGCCAGCAGCCCCAGGACTAGCGGGAGAGGGACAGATACGCAGTATTTT.

The table lists this clone with a count of one. This chain links TRBV19 with TRBJ2-6; TRBD2 matches 7 bases. The germline V gene encodes CDR1 LNHDA and CDR2 SQIVND (reference sequence). CDR3 length: 18 amino acids. Trimming cost V 4 bases and J 3 bases; bases outside gene matches: 12. The DNA of the CDR3 is TGTGCCAGTAGTAGATCCTTCGCGGGAGTAAGTGGGGCCAACGTCCTGACTTTC. This codes for CASSRSFAGVSGANVLTF.

The rearrangement uses TRBV27 and TRBJ2-1, with 11 bases lining up with TRBD2. Trimming removed 4 bases from V and 5 bases from J; junction bases left unmatched: 16. The CDR3 has 19 residues. Germline CDR1 and CDR2: MNHEY and SMNVEV (reference sequence). CDR3 residues: CASSWSDGIAGGFHNEQFF. CDR3 coding DNA: TGTGCCAGCAGTTGGTCGGACGGGATAGCGGGGGGGTTTCACAATGAGCAGTTCTTC.

This clone was counted many times. Other DNA sequences in this specimen translate into the identical CDR3. The chain is built from TRBV14 and TRBJ2-1; 11 bases are shared with TRBD2. The germline gives CDR1 SGHDN, CDR2 FVKESK. J was trimmed by 0 bases and V by 4 bases; bases with no gene match: 5. The CDR3 covers 17 residues. CDR3 amino acids: CASSLGTSGSSYNEQFF. In DNA, the CDR3 is TGTGCCAGCAGCCTCGGGACTAGCGGTAGCTCCTACAATGAGCAGTTCTTC.

The V and J genes are TRBV19 and TRBJ1-1; D may be TRBD1 (5 bases). The germline V gene encodes CDR1 LNHDA and CDR2 SQIVND (reference sequence). The CDR3 length is 13 residues. Trimming removed 5 bases at V and 8 bases at J, with 15 bases between. The CDR3 region is CASSPRQRGEAFF. The CDR3 DNA reads as TGTGCCAGTAGTCCACGACAGCGGGGAGAAGCTTTCTTT.

The V call is TRBV5-1, the J call TRBJ1-2, with D perhaps TRBD1 (5 bases). The germline V gene has CDR1 SGHRS and CDR2 YFSETQ. The length of the CDR3 is 12 residues. The V end was cut by 4 bases, the J end by 4 bases, with 8 bases between. The CDR3 is CASSPGSYGYTF. DNA for the CDR3: TGCGCCAGCAGCCCAGGGTCCTATGGCTACACCTTC.

Regarding this clone: The sample holds other DNA sequences that translate to the same CDR3. This chain uses TRBV9 with TRBJ1-4; possible D gene TRBD1, 5 bases. Trimming removed 4 bases at V and 1 base at J, with 8 bases between. Germline values: CDR1 SGDLS, CDR2 YYNGEE. CDR3 length equals 14 residues. As DNA, the CDR3 is TGTGCCAGCAGCTGGGGGGGAACTAATGAAAAACTGTTTTTT. Amino acid sequence: CASSWGGTNEKLFF.

For the CDR3, the DNA is TGTGCCAGCAGTTTAGGTAGGGGGCGGTGGTACACTGAAGCTTTCTTT. Its translation: CASSLGRGRWYTEAFF. This chain joins TRBV28 and TRBJ1-1, with 7 bases fitting TRBD1. With 2 bases clipped from V and 3 bases from J, the junction kept 9 bases outside the gene matches. Looked up from germline, CDR1 is MDHEN and CDR2 is SYDVKM. CDR3 length: 16 amino acids.

The rearrangement joins TRBV5-3 to TRBJ1-1; 7 bases align to TRBD1. TRBV5-3 is known as an ORF, though its function is uncertain. This CDR3 has 17 amino acids. Trimming cost V 0 bases and J 3 bases; bases outside gene matches: 11. Here the CDR3 DNA reads TGTGCCAGAAGCTTGGTTAGGGGGCGCGTTGCGGACACTGAAGCTTTCTTT. Protein: CARSLVRGRVADTEAFF.

In its sample, this clone was seen a few times. The sample contains more than one DNA sequence encoding this CDR3. This chain links TRBV5-1 with TRBJ2-1; 9 bases agree with TRBD2. Per the germline V gene, CDR1 is SGHRS and CDR2 is YFSETQ. After removal of 2 bases from V and 4 bases from J, the junction contained 4 bases not matched to a gene. The CDR3 consists of 15 residues. The chain's CDR3 is CASSFSSGAYNEQFF. CDR3 nucleotide sequence: TGCGCCAGCAGCTTCTCTAGCGGGGCTTACAATGAGCAGTTCTTC. Combining the CDR3 with reference TRBV5-1 and TRBJ2-1 gives the whole variable domain KAGVTQTPRYLIKTRGQQVTLSCSPISGHRSVSWYQQTPGQGLQFLFEYFSETQRNKGNFPGRFSGRQFSNSRSEMNVSTLELGDSALYLCASSFSSGAYNEQFFGPGTRLTVL.

The chain is built from TRBV6-5 and TRBJ1-1, with a tentative D call TRBD1 (6 bases). The V gene lost 0 bases and the J gene lost 5 bases, with 13 bases spanning the gap. This CDR3 comprises 15 residues. The V gene's germline CDR1 is MNHEY and CDR2 SVGAGI. The CDR3 DNA is TGTGCCAGCAGTTACTCGGGGGGGGCGCGGACTGAAGCTTTCTTT. Protein sequence: CASSYSGGARTEAFF.

This rearrangement joins TRBV7-2 to TRBJ1-1; no clear D gene. The CDR3 extends over 13 amino acids. Deletions cut 2 bases from V and 6 bases from J, with 10 bases between. The germline CDR1 and CDR2 sequences are SGHTA and FQGNSA. The CDR3: CASSLRQAAEAFF. The CDR3 DNA reads TGTGCCAGCAGCTTAAGGCAGGCAGCTGAAGCTTTCTTT.

This CDR3 reads CAWSDFTEAFF. The CDR3 bases are TGTGCCTGGAGCGACTTCACTGAAGCTTTCTTT. The genes are TRBV30 and TRBJ1-1; D remains unclear. This CDR3 spans 11 amino acids. V was trimmed by 3 bases and J by 4 bases, leaving 6 bases between them. CDR1 and CDR2 (germline): GTSNPN, SVGIG (reference sequence).

V gene TRBV7-6 combines with J gene TRBJ2-5, with 7 bases fitting TRBD2. Looked up from germline, CDR1 is SGHVS and CDR2 is FNYEAQ. Unmatched junction bases numbered 4, after V lost 2 bases and J lost 1 base. The CDR3 has 15 amino acids. The CDR3 DNA is TGTGCCAGCAGCTTAAATCCGGGAGGCCAAGAGACCCAGTACTTC. Its translation: CASSLNPGGQETQYF.

The chain uses TRBV6-6 and TRBJ2-3; TRBD1 aligns across 11 bases. V trimming: 7 bases; J trimming: 5 bases; junction bases outside the gene matches: 8. CDR1 is MNHNY and CDR2 is SVGAGI in the germline V gene (reference sequence). The CDR3 spans 15 residues. CDR3 amino acids: CASTDRDRGKDTQYF. The CDR3 DNA is TGTGCCAGCACCGACCGGGACAGGGGGAAAGATACGCAGTATTTT.

The rearrangement joins TRBV19 to TRBJ2-7, with 14 bases matching TRBD2. The germline V gene has CDR1 LNHDA and CDR2 SQIVND (reference sequence). The V and J ends lost 5 bases and 2 bases, in that order; junction bases with no gene match: 11. The CDR3 has 18 amino acids. The CDR3 loop is CASSPWTGLAGGTYEQYF. CDR3 nucleotides: TGTGCCAGTAGTCCCTGGACAGGACTAGCGGGAGGTACCTACGAGCAGTACTTC.

This chain joins TRBV11-1 and TRBJ2-7; D gene ambiguous. The length of the CDR3 is 14 residues. Germline V gives CDR1 SGHAT, CDR2 FQDESV (reference sequence). The V gene lost 8 bases and the J gene lost 0 bases, with 14 bases spanning the gap. The CDR3 nucleotides are TGTGCCAGCGCCCTGCAGAGAGACTCCTACGAGCAGTACTTC. It translates to CASALQRDSYEQYF. The full variable domain, rest sourced from reference TRBV11-1 and TRBJ2-7, is EAEVAQSPRYKITEKSQAVAFWCDPISGHATLYWYRQILGQGPELLVQFQDESVVDDSQLPKDRFSAERLKGVDSTLKIQPAELGDSAMYLCASALQRDSYEQYFGPGTRLTVT.

This clone was counted only a few times. The rearrangement links TRBV19 to TRBJ2-1; 8 bases match TRBD2. With 1 base clipped from V and 7 bases from J, the junction kept 12 bases outside the gene matches. The CDR3 sequence is 17 residues long. The germline V gene has CDR1 LNHDA and CDR2 SQIVND (reference sequence). This CDR3 reads CASSIVASGSLGNEQFF. DNA of the CDR3: TGTGCCAGTAGTATAGTTGCTAGCGGGTCCCTTGGAAATGAGCAGTTCTTC.

Here the CDR3 DNA reads TGTGCCAGCTCACCTGACATGGACAGGGGGTCTAATGAAAAACTGTTTTTT. As protein: CASSPDMDRGSNEKLFF. The V and J genes are TRBV18 and TRBJ1-4; 10 positions match TRBD1. This CDR3 has 17 amino acids. Germline assignment: CDR1 KGHSH and CDR2 LQKENI. V was clipped by 3 bases and J by 3 bases; unmatched bases: 7.

This clone was observed a handful of times. The chain has TRBV4-1 and TRBJ1-5; D ambiguous. Germline loops: CDR1 MGHRA, CDR2 YSYEKL. This CDR3 contains 18 residues. V lost 2 bases to trimming and J lost 0 bases, with 17 bases between them. CDR3 coding DNA: TGCGCCAGCAGCCAACGAGGACTCGACGGGTATAGCAATCAGCCCCAGCATTTT. It yields the protein CASSQRGLDGYSNQPQHF.

This clone was counted once. This chain connects TRBV7-8 to TRBJ1-4; TRBD1 matches at 11 bases. The germline gives CDR1 SGHVS, CDR2 FQNEAQ. The CDR3 has 17 residues. V gave up 2 bases and J gave up 5 bases; unmatched junction bases: 7. The CDR3 DNA reads TGTGCCAGCAGCTTAACCCCGGACAGGGGGCCAAATGAAAAACTGTTTTTT. As protein: CASSLTPDRGPNEKLFF. The variable domain in full, completed from reference TRBV7-8 and TRBJ1-4, reads GAGVSQSPRYKVAKRGQDVALRCDPISGHVSLFWYQQALGQGPEFLTYFQNEAQLDKSGLPSDRFFAERPEGSVSTLKIQRTQQEDSAVYLCASSLTPDRGPNEKLFFGSGTQLSVL.

This rearrangement joins TRBV12-5 to TRBJ1-5; perhaps TRBD1 as D (6 bases). The germline gives CDR1 LGHNT, CDR2 FRNRAP. V was clipped by 5 bases and J by 6 bases, with 14 bases between them. The CDR3 totals 14 residues. CDR3 DNA sequence: TGTGCTAGTGGTCGCTCATCCAGGGGTCAGCCCCAGCATTTT. As protein: CASGRSSRGQPQHF.